The present T cell receptor beta chain was sequenced within a study of cytomegalovirus exposure and HLA in healthy donors. General study results and limits: HLA-A and HLA-B allele assignments for most subjects were reportedly predicted accurately using TCR beta sequences.

Remarks on this clone: The antigen is undetermined.

The V and J ends lost 4 bases and 0 bases, in that order; junction bases with no gene match: 9. The germline CDR1 and CDR2 sequences are LGHNA and YSLEER. The CDR3 has 17 residues. The PCR had 60 Vbeta and 13 Jbeta primers. TCRdb keeps only in-frame clones here, not all; method: immunoSEQ multiplex PCR. The repertoire includes tens of thousands of clones, 79% of them detected once, and around 3% sits in the top ten. This TCR derives from a man younger than 45 in good health and CMV-seronegative. The chain uses TRBV4-3 and TRBJ1-3; TRBD1 agrees at 7 bases. Sequenced sample: PBMCs. The CDR3 nucleotides read TGCGCCAGCAGCCCGCGGACAGGTAGTGACTCTGGAAACACCATATATTTT. It encodes CASSPRTGSDSGNTIYF.